The 12 T cell receptor beta chains presented below share a single source sample, sequenced in a study of blood T cell repertoires in COVID-19 (dated by TCRdb to about 2020). Library prep was done by the immunoSEQ multiplex PCR assay. This immuneACCESS table, as held by TCRdb, lists in-frame sequences with V and J called but not all clones. Of the missing ones, under half trace to an unresolved V gene in checked studies; the others have no known cause. Within this sample are 180,000 or so clones, with around 85% of them counted one time only. The ten largest clones take up around 9.5% of the sample. Material: peripheral blood. These receptors originate from a woman aged 80 or older with acute or convalescent COVID-19.

Comments on this clone: Relative to the germline gene, one junction end is altered; a read error may explain this. Different DNA sequences within this sample yield the same CDR3. This chain joins TRBV3-1 (or the pseudogene TRBV3-2) and TRBJ2-5, with D unclear. In germline, CDR1 is LGHDT, CDR2 YNNKEL (reference sequence). The CDR3 totals 14 residues. The CDR3: CASSQGQAQETQYF. CDR3 bases: TGTGCCAGCAGTCAAGGCCAAGCCCAAGAGACCCAGTACTTC.

This clone was found once. This chain uses TRBV5-4 with TRBJ2-1, with a possible D match to TRBD1 (6 bases). V shed 4 bases and J shed 1 base, with 15 bases lying between them. The CDR3 covers 16 residues. CDR1 is SGHNT, CDR2 YYREEE, per germline (reference sequence). Here the CDR3 reads CASSPPQGSSYNEQFF. As DNA, the CDR3 is TGTGCCAGCAGCCCACCCCAGGGGTCGTCCTACAATGAGCAGTTCTTC.

The V and J genes are TRBV6-2 or TRBV6-3 and TRBJ2-1, with 12 bases matching TRBD2. The CDR3 is 16 residues long. The ends lost 4 bases at V and 3 bases at J; junction bases unmatched: 4. CDR1 and CDR2 from the germline V gene are MNHEY and SVGEGT. The CDR3 sequence is CASSWTTSGSYNEQFF. The CDR3 DNA reads TGTGCCAGCAGTTGGACGACTAGCGGGAGCTACAATGAGCAGTTCTTC.

The chain employs TRBV11-2 and TRBJ2-3, with TRBD2 as a possible D gene (6 bases). The germline V and J ends were trimmed by 2 bases and 0 bases, with 12 bases remaining between them. From germline, CDR1 is SGHAT and CDR2 FQNNGV. This CDR3 is 16 amino acids long. The CDR3 DNA follows: TGTGCCAGCAGCTTAAGGCTTGCGGGAAGCACAGATACGCAGTATTTT. Its translation is CASSLRLAGSTDTQYF.

This chain joins TRBV5-4 and TRBJ2-5, with 12 bases matching TRBD2. After removal of 2 bases from V and 2 bases from J, the junction contained 10 bases not matched to a gene. This CDR3 has 18 amino acids. The germline CDR1 and CDR2 sequences are SGHNT and YYREEE (reference sequence). The CDR3: CASSFGLAGGRRQETQYF. CDR3 coding DNA: TGTGCCAGCAGCTTTGGGCTAGCGGGGGGGCGGCGGCAAGAGACCCAGTACTTC.

This clone is a singleton in its sample. The CDR3 DNA is TGTGCCAGCAGCGAGGGGACAGGGACGCCCCATAATTCACCCCTCCACTTT. This codes for CASSEGTGTPHNSPLHF. The chain carries TRBV9 and TRBJ1-6; TRBD1 agrees at 9 bases. The ends lost 3 bases at V and 5 bases at J; junction bases unmatched: 9. CDR1 is SGDLS, CDR2 YYNGEE, per germline. This CDR3 has 17 residues. The full variable domain, with the rest looked up from reference TRBV9 and TRBJ1-6, is DSGVTQTPKHLITATGQRVTLRCSPRSGDLSVYWYQQSLDQGLQFLIQYYNGEERAKGNILERFSAQQFPDLHSELNLSSLELGDSALYFCASSEGTGTPHNSPLHFGNGTRLTVT.

The chain uses TRBV19 and TRBJ1-1, with 9 nucleotides matching TRBD1. This CDR3 is 14 amino acids long. Per the germline V gene, CDR1 is LNHDA and CDR2 is SQIVND (reference sequence). The junction had 4 bases not matched to a gene; V was cut back by 5 bases and J by 3 bases. The CDR3 spells CASSLGQGHTEAFF. For the CDR3, the DNA is TGTGCCAGTAGTCTAGGACAGGGGCACACTGAAGCTTTCTTT. Complete variable domain (other parts from reference TRBV19 and TRBJ1-1): DGGITQSPKYLFRKEGQNVTLSCEQNLNHDAMYWYRQDPGQGLRLIYYSQIVNDFQKGDIAEGYSVSREKKESFPLTVTSAQKNPTAFYLCASSLGQGHTEAFFGQGTRLTVV.

The genes are TRBV7-3 and TRBJ2-1, with 8 nucleotides matching TRBD2. The CDR3 is 14 amino acids. Germline trimming cut 2 bases from V and 6 bases from J; bases unmatched to any gene: 3. The germline V gene has CDR1 SGHTA and CDR2 FQGTGA. This CDR3 reads CASSLDGRANEQFF. In nucleotides, the CDR3 is TGTGCCAGCAGCTTAGACGGGAGGGCCAATGAGCAGTTCTTC. Using reference TRBV7-3 and TRBJ2-1 for the parts outside the CDR3, the full variable domain is GAGVSQTPSNKVTEKGKYVELRCDPISGHTALYWYRQSLGQGPEFLIYFQGTGAADDSGLPNDRFFAVRPEGSVSTLKIQRTERGDSAVYLCASSLDGRANEQFFGPGTRLTVL.

V and J are TRBV19 and TRBJ2-1; 11 nucleotides align to TRBD2. The V gene end was trimmed by 3 bases and the J gene end by 5 bases; junction bases not matched to a gene: 3. The CDR3 runs to 15 residues. Germline CDR1 and CDR2: LNHDA and SQIVND (reference sequence). The CDR3 DNA reads as TGTGCCAGTAGTATTCTAGCGGGAGGTGACAATGAGCAGTTCTTC. This encodes CASSILAGGDNEQFF.

The table lists this clone with a few counts. The V call is TRBV4-1, the J call TRBJ1-2; D gene ambiguous. The CDR3 is 15 residues long. Germline CDR1 and CDR2: MGHRA and YSYEKL. The V end was cut by 1 base, the J end by 7 bases, with 16 bases between. CDR3 DNA: TGCGCCAGCAGCCAAGTTGGACTAGGACTGGGTGGCTACACCTTC. Protein product: CASSQVGLGLGGYTF.

This rearrangement joins TRBV19 to TRBJ1-2; D gene unclear. In germline, CDR1 is LNHDA, CDR2 SQIVND (reference sequence). CDR3 length equals 17 residues. The V end lost 3 bases, the J end lost 4 bases, and 21 bases lay between the germline ends. CDR3 DNA: TGTGCCAGTAGTATGATCGATCCCACCCGGCGGGCCTATGGCTACACCTTC. This sequence encodes CASSMIDPTRRAYGYTF.

Here the CDR3 DNA reads TGTGCCAGCAGCCTGGATGCCAGGGGTGGCGAGCAGTACTTC. Residues: CASSLDARGGEQYF. The chain couples TRBV7-2 to TRBJ2-7, with a weak D call TRBD1 (6 bases). Deletions cut 5 bases from V and 6 bases from J, with 17 bases between. This CDR3 comprises 14 residues. Germline V gene sequence: CDR1 SGHTA, CDR2 FQGNSA. Variable domain in full (rest from reference TRBV7-2 and TRBJ2-7): GAGVSQSPSNKVTEKGKDVELRCDPISGHTALYWYRQSLGQGLEFLIYFQGNSAPDKSGLPSDRFSAERTGGSVSTLTIQRTQQEDSAVYLCASSLDARGGEQYFGPGTRLTVT.